A selection of T cell receptor beta chains follows, all from one sample in a study of blood T cell repertoires in COVID-19. This table comes from immunoSEQ multiplex PCR, and its TCRdb copy is limited to in-frame clones, with some not included. The table lists about 75,000 clones, less than 85% of them singletons. The source material was peripheral blood. The receptors originated from a woman older than 75 with active or convalescent COVID-19. The CDR3 runs from the conserved cysteine through the conserved F or W. Fields, in order: V gene, D gene, J gene, CDR3 protein. A D gene is named only where the DNA matches it firmly.

>TRBV28|.|TRBJ1-5
CASSPPYQPQHF
>TRBV10-3|TRBD1|TRBJ2-1
CAISAQGQSSYNEQFF
>TRBV6-2/TRBV6-3|TRBD1|TRBJ1-5
CASSYTLTGNNQPQHF
>TRBV5-4|.|TRBJ2-7
CASSREQGSYEQYF
>TRBV7-2|.|TRBJ1-1
CASSLTVMNTEAFF
>TRBV9|.|TRBJ1-4
CASSRSGGGEKLFF
>TRBV4-3|.|TRBJ1-6
CASSQDEGHRSVSPLHF
>TRBV4-1|TRBD2|TRBJ2-7
CASSQESSGGSEQYF
>TRBV19|TRBD2|TRBJ2-3
CASSISVAGGIPDTQYF
>TRBV6-2/TRBV6-3|TRBD2|TRBJ2-1
CASSYPLAGTPVEQFF
>TRBV28|.|TRBJ2-1
CASSYPRDRVGLDTLFLHNEQFF
>TRBV6-2/TRBV6-3|TRBD1|TRBJ2-7
CASSYSRDRHYEQYF
>TRBV27|TRBD1|TRBJ2-7
CASSFLGTGGEQYF
>TRBV12-3/TRBV12-4|.|TRBJ1-1
CASSYRTATEAFF
>TRBV11-3|.|TRBJ2-1
CASSFTSSSEQFF
>TRBV18|TRBD1|TRBJ2-2
CASSSTGLGTGELFF
>TRBV7-3|TRBD2|TRBJ2-1
CASSLRGTSVKNEQFF
>TRBV19|.|TRBJ2-5
CASSNRNAVQETQYF
>TRBV29-1|TRBD2|TRBJ2-3
CSVAPPGLAFSDTQYF
>TRBV5-6|.|TRBJ1-5
CASSLGVDGQPQHF
>TRBV5-1|TRBD2|TRBJ2-7
CASSLYSGSIYEQYF
>TRBV18|.|TRBJ2-1
CASSQAHRTVYNEQFF
>TRBV19|TRBD1|TRBJ2-2
CASSIDPGVRGPSNTGELFF
>TRBV11-3|.|TRBJ2-2
CASSDSLGARNTGELFF
>TRBV5-6|.|TRBJ2-7
CASSSLGSDSYEQYF
>TRBV19|.|TRBJ1-1
CASSPLLAVPEAFF
>TRBV4-2|TRBD2|TRBJ2-7
CASSQDTSGRVYEQYF
>TRBV12-3/TRBV12-4|.|TRBJ1-5
CASSFGVNQPQHF
>TRBV5-1|.|TRBJ1-2
CASSFRGALGYTF
>TRBV28|TRBD1|TRBJ1-5
CASRPSGQGNQPQHF
>TRBV2|.|TRBJ2-5
CASSERGAGKFETQYF
>TRBV3-1/TRBV3-2|TRBD2|TRBJ2-7
CASSPSGRAYEQYF
>TRBV7-9|TRBD2|TRBJ2-7
CASSPGGREGTYEQYF
>TRBV10-1|.|TRBJ2-5
CASDSQETQYF
>TRBV2|.|TRBJ2-1
CASRHGFGGVSGNEQFF
>TRBV5-1|TRBD2|TRBJ2-1
CASSSNLAENHNEQFF
>TRBV3-1/TRBV3-2|.|TRBJ1-2
CASSPGEGGYGYTF
>TRBV13|TRBD2|TRBJ2-4
CASSETGTSANKNIQYF
>TRBV28|.|TRBJ1-2
CASSFLTTGTGDYGYTF
>TRBV29-1|TRBD1|TRBJ2-2
CTSRDRNTGELFF
>TRBV6-6|TRBD1|TRBJ2-7
CATAGQGDPSYEQYF
>TRBV12-3/TRBV12-4|TRBD1|TRBJ1-1
CATQTGPSTEAFF
>TRBV12-3/TRBV12-4|.|TRBJ2-7
CATRDNSYEQYF
>TRBV5-1|.|TRBJ1-5
CASSLGGGVNQPQHF
>TRBV19|TRBD2|TRBJ2-7
CASRITAGVYEQYF
>TRBV18|.|TRBJ1-2
CASSLWEGDYGYTF
>TRBV5-5|.|TRBJ1-4
CASSLGQGLYEKLFF
>TRBV5-1|TRBD2|TRBJ2-7
CASSLSSAGGNSYEQYF
>TRBV19|.|TRBJ2-1
CASSMTATYNEQFF
>TRBV28|TRBD2|TRBJ2-1
CASSLVPSGSLSYNEQFF
>TRBV6-5|TRBD1|TRBJ1-3
CATYRDRGHTIYF
>TRBV19|TRBD2|TRBJ2-3
CASSISSGGWSTDTQYF
>TRBV13|.|TRBJ1-1
CASSSGTEAFF
>TRBV5-1|TRBD2|TRBJ2-7
CASSSDGLAQYEQYF
>TRBV24-1|.|TRBJ1-3
CATSFHRNTIYF
>TRBV29-1|TRBD1|TRBJ2-7
CSVLPTGGEQYF
>TRBV7-2|.|TRBJ1-4
CASSQRSRGEKLFF